This TCR beta chain derives from a study of vaccination and CD4 T cells after COVID-19. Study at large: Convalescents were six males and four females, two of them Hispanic. Overlapping spike pools from SARS-CoV-2 and HCoV-NL63, HCoV-OC43 and HCoV-229E served as culture stimuli.

Stated treatment: roughly 10-day PBMC culture with coronavirus spike peptide pools or control peptides (ViraFEST assay). Each well held around 2 million PBMCs in IL-2 (around 10 IU/ml) medium with approximately 9.9 ug/ml peptide pools. Cultured CD4+ T cell DNA was sequenced using the Oncomine TCR Beta short-read assay. TCRdb used MiXCR to reprocess the PCR reads, holding one entry per CDR3 protein. The data contain around 20,000 distinct CDR3 sequences, roughly 46% of them singletons. CDR3 length: 12 residues. CDR1 is MNHEY and CDR2 is SVGEGT in the germline V gene. The V end was cut by 6 bases, the J end by 0 bases, with 6 bases between. This clonotype was observed a handful of times. The antigen is undetermined.

The clonotype comes from a human donor who had recovered from COVID-19. This sample comprised CD4+ T cells from blood, cultured in vitro, obtained before SARS-CoV-2 vaccination. The rearrangement uses TRBV6-2 or TRBV6-3 and TRBJ2-7; no clear D. The CDR3 DNA reads as TGTGCCAGCAGGAGAGACTCCTACGAGCAGTACTTC. Encoded protein: CASRRDSYEQYF.